What follows are 29 T cell receptor beta chains derived from one specimen sequenced in a study of CD8+ T cells in alopecia areata. Sequencing used cDNA as its template, made by extracting RNA and reverse transcribing it. Some clones are missing from TCRdb's copy, which holds only in-frame ones; the method was immunoSEQ multiplex PCR. The sample offers some 18,000 clones and no singletons, the top ten holding approximately 33%. Markers used for sorting pooled cutaneous lymph node cells were CD4, CD8alpha, NKG2D, NKG2ACE and others. Sequences were obtained from CD8+ T cells sorted from a lymph node. These receptor sequences come from a C3H/HeJ mouse with alopecia areata. The strain is characterized by the MHC haplotype H2-k.

This clone came up many times. All gene names here are mouse names. The DNA ends 4 residues before the CDR3 does, and the rest of the CDR3 is filled in from the germline J gene. The chain uses TRBV13-1 and TRBJ2-5, with 9 bases fitting TRBD2. V shed 0 bases and J 1 base; nucleotides not matched to a gene: 3. Germline loops: CDR1 NSHNY, CDR2 SYGAGN. The CDR3 totals 16 residues. The sequenced CDR3 bases are TGTGCCAGCAGTGATGCTCCTGGGGGGGACCAAGAC. Its protein product is CASSDAPGGDQD. The entire CDR3 sequence reads CASSDAPGGDQDTQYF.

There are a few counts of this clone. This sequence may be a read error, since a much larger clone differs from it by one base. Germline and genes: mouse. The missing CDR3 end, 4 residues past where the read stops, is filled in from the germline J gene. The chain carries TRBV19 and TRBJ2-1, with 9 positions matching TRBD1. Germline V CDR1 and CDR2: FNHDT, SITEND (reference sequence). This CDR3 contains 14 residues. J was trimmed by 2 bases and V by 4 bases; bases with no gene match: 1. The chain's CDR3 is CASSWDRDYAEQFF. CDR3 bases read: TGTGCCAGCAGTTGGGACAGGGACTATGCT. The whole variable domain, filled in from reference TRBV19 and TRBJ2-1, reads GGIITQTPKFLIGQEGQKLTLKCQQNFNHDTMYWYRQDSGKGLRLIYYSITENDLQKGDLSEGYDASREKKSSFSLTVTSAQKNEMAVFLCASSWDRDYAEQFFGPGTRLTVL.

This clone occurred many times. Gene names are mouse gene names. Read coverage stops 4 residues before the CDR3 terminus; the germline J gene supplies the remainder. The rearrangement joins TRBV13-3 to TRBJ2-3; 7 nucleotides line up with TRBD2. This CDR3 is built from 16 residues. Germline V gene lookup returns CDR1 NNHDY and CDR2 SYVADS. Trimming cost V 0 bases and J 0 bases; bases outside gene matches: 4. CDR3 residues: CASSDARGGSAETLYF. The CDR3 bases that were read are TGTGCCAGCAGTGATGCACGGGGGGGTAGTGCAGAA.

This clone was counted between two and nine times. Mouse germline and gene names are used. The read stops 4 residues short of the end of the CDR3; the missing end is completed from the germline J gene. The rearrangement joins TRBV19 to TRBJ2-7; D gene uncertain. The CDR3 length is 14 residues. Trimming removed 0 bases at V and 1 base at J, with 8 bases between. Per germline, CDR1 FNHDT and CDR2 SITEND (reference sequence). CDR3 protein: CASSIGSRSYEQYF. Incomplete CDR3 DNA: TGTGCCAGCAGTATAGGTTCCCGATCCTAT.

This clone has ten or more counts. Genes and germline come from the mouse. The read stops 4 residues short of the end of the CDR3; the missing end is completed from the germline J gene. The rearrangement links TRBV16 to TRBJ1-1; perhaps TRBD1 as D (5 bases). This CDR3 contains 13 residues. CDR1 and CDR2 from the germline V gene are SGHSA and FRNQAP. Incomplete CDR3 DNA: TGTGCAAGCAGCTTAGACAGGGATACA. Protein product: CASSLDRDT. The entire CDR3 is CASSLDRDTEVFF.

With regard to this clone: The genes are named according to mouse. Read data end 4 residues before the CDR3 end; the end is taken from the germline J gene. The chain employs TRBV19 and TRBJ2-5; TRBD2 matches 7 bases. This CDR3 is 15 amino acids long. From germline, CDR1 is FNHDT and CDR2 SITEND (reference sequence). With V trimmed by 0 bases and J by 2 bases, 3 bases remained unmatched. The CDR3 loop reads CASSIALGGQDTQYF. Incomplete CDR3 DNA: TGTGCCAGCAGTATAGCTTTGGGGGGCCAAGAC. The variable domain in full, with the rest retrieved from reference TRBV19 and TRBJ2-5, is GGIITQTPKFLIGQEGQKLTLKCQQNFNHDTMYWYRQDSGKGLRLIYYSITENDLQKGDLSEGYDASREKKSSFSLTVTSAQKNEMAVFLCASSIALGGQDTQYFGPGTRLLVL.

There are many counts of this clone. The genes and germline here are from mouse. Incomplete CDR3 DNA: TGTGCCAGCAGTGACAGGGGGAACACA. Translated: CASSDRGNT. The entire CDR3 reads CASSDRGNTEVFF. The J gene is TRBJ1-1, the V gene TRBV13-3, with D maybe TRBD1 (6 bases). With the read ending 4 residues before the CDR3 end, the germline J gene is used to fill in that end. CDR3 length: 13 amino acids. The germline V and J ends were trimmed by 2 bases and 1 base, with 6 bases remaining between them. Germline CDR1 and CDR2: NNHDY and SYVADS.

Many counts were recorded for this clone. The germline and genes are mouse ones. Read sequence stops 4 residues before the CDR3 end, and the germline J gene provides the missing end. V usage is TRBV1 and J usage is TRBJ1-4; 8 positions match TRBD1. CDR3 length: 16 residues. Germline V lookup: CDR1 NSQYPW, CDR2 LRSPGD (reference sequence). The covered CDR3 bases are TGCACCTGCAGTGCAGATCGCAGGGGGCAGGTCGAA. Translating it yields CTCSADRRGQVE. The full CDR3 protein reads CTCSADRRGQVERLFF.

As to this clone: Germline and genes: mouse. The missing CDR3 end, 4 residues past where the read stops, is filled in from the germline J gene. V gene TRBV1 combines with J gene TRBJ2-4; D might be TRBD1 (7 bases). Germline V lookup: CDR1 NSQYPW, CDR2 LRSPGD (reference sequence). CDR3 length: 13 amino acids. The CDR3 loop is CTCSEGAKNTLYF. The CDR3 DNA, read in part, is TGCACCTGCAGTGAGGGGGCAAAAAAC.

In its sample, this clone was seen many times. Gene labels here are mouse ones. The read comes to an end 4 residues before the CDR3 does, leaving the germline J gene to fill in the end. The chain carries TRBV19 and TRBJ2-7; the D gene is possibly TRBD1 (5 bases). The CDR3 covers 12 residues. CDR1 and CDR2 from the germline V gene are FNHDT and SITEND (reference sequence). The sequenced CDR3 bases are TGTGCCAGCAGTATAGGCAGGGAT. Translation gives CASSIGRD. The CDR3 reads in full as CASSIGRDEQYF.

This clone was seen a handful of times. Genes here carry mouse names. Read data end 4 residues before the CDR3 end; the end is taken from the germline J gene. This chain connects TRBV1 to TRBJ2-7; D ambiguous. V lost 11 bases to trimming and J lost 2 bases, with 10 bases between them. This CDR3 comprises 11 residues. Looked up from germline, CDR1 is NSQYPW and CDR2 is LRSPGD (reference sequence). The CDR3 loop reads CTPAQPYEQYF. The part of the CDR3 DNA that was read is TGCACCCCCGCACAGCCCTAT. Drawing the rest from reference TRBV1 and TRBJ2-7, the complete variable domain is VTLLEQNPRWRLVPRGQAVNLRCILKNSQYPWMSWYQQDLQKQLQWLFTLRSPGDKEVKSLPGADYLATRVTDTELRLQVANMSQGRTLYCTPAQPYEQYFGPGTRLTVL.

A remark on this clone: The genes and germline here are from mouse. The read halts 4 residues ahead of the CDR3 end, with the missing end drawn from the germline J gene. The rearrangement joins TRBV13-3 to TRBJ2-5; 7 nucleotides match TRBD1. CDR1 is NNHDY and CDR2 is SYVADS in the germline V gene. This CDR3 comprises 12 residues. CDR3 sequence: CASKDREDTQYF. CDR3 DNA (partial): TGTGCCAGCAAAGACAGGGAAGAC.

This clone was seen many times. The genes and germline here are from mouse. The CDR3 end is not reached by the read, which stops 4 residues before it; the germline J gene fills it in. V and J are TRBV1 and TRBJ2-3, with 9 bases identical to TRBD2. J gave up 2 bases and V 1 base, and 4 bases lay outside the gene matches. The CDR3 loop spans 16 amino acids. The germline gives CDR1 NSQYPW, CDR2 LRSPGD (reference sequence). CDR3 sequence: CTCSAGRLGVAETLYF. CDR3 bases read: TGCACCTGCAGTGCAGGCAGACTGGGGGTTGCAGAA. Supplemented by reference TRBV1 and TRBJ2-3, the full variable domain reads VTLLEQNPRWRLVPRGQAVNLRCILKNSQYPWMSWYQQDLQKQLQWLFTLRSPGDKEVKSLPGADYLATRVTDTELRLQVANMSQGRTLYCTCSAGRLGVAETLYFGSGTRLTVL.

This clone was seen a handful of times. The genes are named according to mouse. The read gets to within 4 residues of the CDR3 end, and the germline J gene fills in the rest. The rearrangement links TRBV31 to TRBJ1-1, with TRBD1 matching 8 bases. This CDR3 spans 14 amino acids. Germline values: CDR1 GKSSPN, CDR2 SITVG. With V trimmed by 3 bases and J by 0 bases, 3 bases remained unmatched. The sequenced part of the CDR3 DNA is TGTGCCTGGAGCCTACAGGGGGCAAACACA. It codes for CAWSLQGANT. The whole CDR3 is CAWSLQGANTEVFF.

As to this clone: Gene names are the mouse ones. The CDR3 extends 4 residues past the end of the read, so its final part is completed from the germline J gene. The chain is built from TRBV13-2 and TRBJ2-2, with TRBD2 identical over 10 bases. This CDR3 contains 15 residues. With 0 bases clipped from V and 4 bases from J, the junction kept 0 bases outside the gene matches. CDR1 is NNHNN, CDR2 SYGAGS, per germline (reference sequence). CDR3 DNA, as far as it was read: TGTGCCAGCGGTGATGACTGGGGGGGCACCGGG. Its protein is CASGDDWGGTG. The entire CDR3 is CASGDDWGGTGQLYF.

This clone was detected ten times or more. Genes here carry mouse names. Incomplete CDR3 DNA: TGTGGTGCCCTAACAGGGAAAGCCAACGAA. Its translation is CGALTGKANE. The complete CDR3 reads CGALTGKANERLFF. The chain is built from TRBV20 and TRBJ1-4, with D possibly being TRBD1 (6 bases). Read coverage stops 4 residues before the CDR3 terminus; the germline J gene supplies the remainder. Germline lookup yields CDR1 GFQATS and CDR2 STVNSAI. Trimming stripped 6 bases from V and 3 bases from J, with 14 bases between. CDR3 length: 14 amino acids.

This clone was seen many times. Gene names and germline match the mouse. The read halts 4 residues ahead of the CDR3 end, with the missing end drawn from the germline J gene. The rearrangement uses TRBV5 and TRBJ2-7; D is unclear. The CDR3 consists of 11 residues. CDR1 is LGHNA and CDR2 is YNLKQL in the germline V gene (reference sequence). CDR3 DNA (partial): TGTGCCAGCAGCCACTGGTAT. Residues: CASSHWY. The full CDR3 protein is CASSHWYEQYF.

Comment on this clone: Gene names refer to mouse genes. The read halts 4 residues ahead of the CDR3 end, with the missing end drawn from the germline J gene. V gene TRBV17 combines with J gene TRBJ2-5; 11 bases agree with TRBD2. CDR3 size: 14 residues. The germline V gene encodes CDR1 MNHDT and CDR2 YYDKIL. Partial CDR3 DNA: TGTGCTAGCAGTAGAGGGGACTGGGGGGAC. It encodes CASSRGDWGD. The complete CDR3 protein is CASSRGDWGDTQYF.

This clone was found many times. Mouse germline and gene names are used. The read terminates 4 residues ahead of where the CDR3 ends, so the germline J gene completes it. The chain joins TRBV1 to TRBJ2-1; 9 bases match TRBD1. The CDR3 totals 14 residues. Germline V gene sequence: CDR1 NSQYPW, CDR2 LRSPGD (reference sequence). CDR3 bases read: TGCACCTGCAGTGCCCGGACAGGGGAGGCT. This sequence encodes CTCSARTGEA. The full CDR3 protein is CTCSARTGEAEQFF.

This clone showed up many times. Any gene name here is a mouse gene name. The read ends 4 residues early relative to the CDR3; the germline J gene fills the gap. This same CDR3 is encoded by further DNA sequences in the sample. V usage is TRBV13-3 and J usage is TRBJ2-1; 8 bases are a match to TRBD1. The CDR3 contains 13 residues. CDR1 is NNHDY and CDR2 is SYVADS in the germline V gene. J gave up 6 bases and V 2 bases, and 1 base lay outside the gene matches. This CDR3 is CASSDRGLAEQFF. The part of the CDR3 DNA that was read is TGTGCCAGCAGTGACAGGGGGCTTGCT.

The table lists this clone with a few counts. The germline and genes are mouse ones. Read coverage stops 4 residues before the CDR3 terminus; the germline J gene supplies the remainder. The rearrangement joins TRBV19 to TRBJ2-2, with D unclear. Germline CDR1 FNHDT, CDR2 SITEND (reference sequence). V gave up 1 base and J gave up 6 bases, with 4 bases separating them. The CDR3 covers 12 residues. The DNA read from the CDR3 is TGTGCCAGCAGTATATGGGCCGGG. It specifies CASSIWAG. The whole CDR3 sequence reads CASSIWAGQLYF.

This clone turned up a few times. Germline and genes: mouse. Coverage ceases 4 residues before the CDR3 finishes, and the germline J gene fills in the end. The chain joins TRBV19 to TRBJ2-4, with D perhaps TRBD1 (6 bases). Germline V CDR1 and CDR2: FNHDT, SITEND (reference sequence). This CDR3 comprises 14 residues. CDR3 DNA (partial): TGTGCCAGCAGTCCCACAGGGAATGGGAAC. Residues: CASSPTGNGN. Given in full, the CDR3 is CASSPTGNGNTLYF.

Remarks on this clone: Any gene name here is a mouse gene name. From the germline J gene comes the end of the CDR3, since the read stops 4 residues before it. The V gene is TRBV19, the J gene TRBJ1-1, with a weak D call TRBD1 (6 bases). CDR3 length equals 16 residues. The V end lost 0 bases, the J end lost 1 base, and 13 bases lay between the germline ends. Germline lookup yields CDR1 FNHDT and CDR2 SITEND (reference sequence). The part of the CDR3 DNA that was read is TGTGCCAGCAGTATAGACAGGGTATGGGGAAACACA. Amino acid sequence: CASSIDRVWGNT. The full CDR3 protein is CASSIDRVWGNTEVFF. Based on the CDR3 plus reference TRBV19 and TRBJ1-1, the full variable domain is GGIITQTPKFLIGQEGQKLTLKCQQNFNHDTMYWYRQDSGKGLRLIYYSITENDLQKGDLSEGYDASREKKSSFSLTVTSAQKNEMAVFLCASSIDRVWGNTEVFFGKGTRLTVV.

This clone was observed at least ten times. Mouse gene names and germline throughout. The sequence runs out 4 residues before the end of the CDR3; the remainder is reconstructed from the germline J gene. V usage is TRBV1 and J usage is TRBJ1-1, with TRBD1 matching over 7 bases. Germline V gene sequence: CDR1 NSQYPW, CDR2 LRSPGD (reference sequence). CDR3 size: 16 residues. J gave up 0 bases and V 3 bases, and 7 bases lay outside the gene matches. The covered CDR3 bases are TGCACCTGCAGTGCGTCCCGGGACAGAGCAAACACA. Translation gives CTCSASRDRANT. The full CDR3 protein reads CTCSASRDRANTEVFF.

On this clone: At residue 13, TCRdb's protein disagrees with the DNA translation; the protein shown here derives from the DNA. The germline and genes are mouse ones. The sequenced fragment ends 3 residues before the CDR3 boundary, so the rest is inferred from the germline J gene. J is TRBJ1-3 and V is TRBV19, with TRBD1 matching 10 bases. The CDR3 contains 16 residues. With 1 base clipped from V and 2 bases from J, the junction kept 3 bases outside the gene matches. Per germline, CDR1 FNHDT and CDR2 SITEND (reference sequence). CDR3: CASSILGTGAGNTLYF. The DNA read from the CDR3 is TGTGCCAGCAGTATATTGGGGACAGGGGCTGGAAATACG. The full variable domain, its missing parts supplied by reference TRBV19 and TRBJ1-3, is GGIITQTPKFLIGQEGQKLTLKCQQNFNHDTMYWYRQDSGKGLRLIYYSITENDLQKGDLSEGYDASREKKSSFSLTVTSAQKNEMAVFLCASSILGTGAGNTLYFGEGSRLIVV.

This clone was detected only a few times. It differs at one base from a far larger clone, so likely a read error. The gene names here belong to mouse. The read gets to within 4 residues of the CDR3 end, and the germline J gene fills in the rest. The chain combines TRBV13-1 with TRBJ2-5; D ambiguous. The V and J ends lost 2 bases and 0 bases respectively, with 4 bases between them. The CDR3 covers 13 residues. The germline CDR1 and CDR2 sequences are NSHNY and SYGAGN. Partial CDR3 DNA: TGTGCCAGCAGTGAAAGTAACCAAGAC. It codes for CASSESNQD. The CDR3, in full, reads CASSESNQDTQYF.

In its sample, this clone was seen many times. The genes and germline here are from mouse. The read gets to within 4 residues of the CDR3 end, and the germline J gene fills in the rest. Within the sample, other DNA sequences also encode this same CDR3. The chain joins TRBV13-3 to TRBJ2-5; perhaps TRBD2 as D (6 bases). Between the trimmed V and J ends, which lost 4 bases and 3 bases, there was a span of 12 bases. The CDR3 loop spans 14 amino acids. CDR1 is NNHDY and CDR2 is SYVADS in the germline V gene. Partial CDR3 DNA: TGTGCCAGCAGTCCCGGACTGTTTCAAGAC. Protein product: CASSPGLFQD. The entire CDR3 protein reads CASSPGLFQDTQYF.

This clone was counted a few times. Each gene name is a mouse one. The read comes to an end 4 residues before the CDR3 does, leaving the germline J gene to fill in the end. The chain uses TRBV13-1 and TRBJ2-5; D uncertain. The CDR3 has 14 residues. Trimming cost V 1 base and J 0 bases, with 6 bases left between them. Germline V CDR1 and CDR2: NSHNY, SYGAGN. Partial CDR3 DNA: TGTGCCAGCAGTGATCAGTTTAACCAAGAC. Translated, it gives CASSDQFNQD. The CDR3 in its entirety is CASSDQFNQDTQYF.

This clone was picked up many times. Gene names denote mouse genes. The read ends 4 residues early relative to the CDR3; the germline J gene fills the gap. The V gene is TRBV13-1, the J gene TRBJ2-7, with 9 bases that match TRBD2. The CDR3 has 13 residues. Germline loops: CDR1 NSHNY, CDR2 SYGAGN. This CDR3 reads CASSRLGEYEQYF. CDR3 DNA, as far as it was read: TGTGCCAGCAGTCGACTGGGGGAATAT.